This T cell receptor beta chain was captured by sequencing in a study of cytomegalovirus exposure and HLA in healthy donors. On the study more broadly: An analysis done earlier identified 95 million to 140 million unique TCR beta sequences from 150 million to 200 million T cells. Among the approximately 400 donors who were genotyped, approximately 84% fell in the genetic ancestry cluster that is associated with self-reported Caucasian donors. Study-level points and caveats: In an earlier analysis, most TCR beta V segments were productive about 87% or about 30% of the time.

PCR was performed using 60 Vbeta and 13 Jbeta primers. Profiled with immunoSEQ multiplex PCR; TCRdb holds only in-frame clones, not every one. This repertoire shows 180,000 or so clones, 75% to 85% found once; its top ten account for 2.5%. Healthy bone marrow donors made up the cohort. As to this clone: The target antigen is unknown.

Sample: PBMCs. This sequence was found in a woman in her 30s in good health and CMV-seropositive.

Here the CDR3 reads CASSPPGDSGANVLTF. The CDR3 coding sequence is TGTGCCAGCAGTCCCCCGGGGGACTCTGGGGCCAACGTCCTGACTTTC. This chain connects TRBV28 to TRBJ2-6; perhaps TRBD2 as D (6 bases). Deletions cut 5 bases from V and 0 bases from J, with 11 bases between. CDR1 is MDHEN, CDR2 SYDVKM, per germline. The CDR3 totals 16 residues.